This T cell receptor beta chain was captured in a study of blood T cells in healthy people across ages. Whole-study context: About one barcoded beta molecule was captured per two T cells (by template switching).

Study-wide results and limits: Naive T cell percentage showed a strong correlation with TCR beta diversity.

Deletions cut 1 base from V and 4 bases from J, with 8 bases between. Germline V CDR1 and CDR2: SGHAT, FQDESV (reference sequence). This CDR3 spans 15 amino acids. Worth noting for this clonotype: The antigen is undetermined.

With a J-beta primer mix and a sample-barcoded 5' primer, a second PCR ran about 7 to 11 cycles. TCRdb independently ran MiXCR on the 5' RACE reads; one entry per CDR3 protein. The sample records about 620,000 distinct CDR3 sequences, around 50% being singletons. Peripheral blood from each donor was collected in a volume of approximately 9.2 milliliters. No fewer than 5.5 micrograms of total RNA were isolated from every sample. This TCR was sampled from a woman older than 75 in good health. The chain has TRBV11-1 and TRBJ2-6; D is uncertain. The source material was blood. In DNA, the CDR3 is TGTGCCAGCAGCTTAGAATCTGGGGGGGCCAACGTCCTGACTTTC. Translating it yields CASSLESGGANVLTF.